Below are 15 T cell receptor beta chains sequenced from a single sample in a study of cytomegalovirus exposure and HLA in healthy donors. The primer mix had 60 Vbeta and 13 Jbeta primers. Produced via immunoSEQ multiplex PCR; TCRdb's table is partial and in-frame only. This sample has approximately 240,000 clones, with about 80% found just once. Sequences were obtained from PBMCs. The receptors originated from a woman aged 40 to 55 in good health and CMV-seronegative.

Comments on this clone: A read error may account for a junction end that differs from germline. The J gene is TRBJ1-5, the V gene TRBV7-9, with 7 bases identical to TRBD1. There are 18 residues in the CDR3. Germline-derived CDR1 and CDR2 are SEHNR and FQNEAQ (reference sequence). The DNA of the CDR3 is TGTTCCAGCAGCTTCTTACCCTTGGGACAGCGAGACAATCAGCCCCAGCATTTT. Amino acid sequence: CSSSFLPLGQRDNQPQHF. Full variable domain (outside the CDR3, taken from reference TRBV7-9 and TRBJ1-5): DTGVSQNPRHKITKRGQNVTFRCDPISEHNRLYWYRQTLGQGPEFLTYFQNEAQLEKSRLLSDRFSAERPKGSFSTLEIQRTEQGDSAMYLCSSSFLPLGQRDNQPQHFGDGTRLSIL.

The V and J genes are TRBV9 and TRBJ1-4; 7 nucleotides line up with TRBD1. The CDR3 is made up of 14 amino acids. Germline V gene sequence: CDR1 SGDLS, CDR2 YYNGEE. The J segment lost 5 bases and the V segment lost 3 bases, leaving 4 bases of the junction unmatched. In DNA form, the CDR3 reads TGTGCCAGCAGCGCCAAGACAGGGAATGAAAAACTGTTTTTT. It yields the protein CASSAKTGNEKLFF.

The chain uses TRBV5-1 and TRBJ1-3, with a possible D match to TRBD1 (6 bases). Per the germline V gene, CDR1 is SGHRS and CDR2 is YFSETQ. The V end was cut by 4 bases, the J end by 3 bases, with 14 bases between. The CDR3 has 15 amino acids. CDR3 coding DNA: TGCGCCAGCAGCCCTCGGACAGCGGTTGGAAACACCATATATTTT. This encodes CASSPRTAVGNTIYF. The full variable domain, in which reference TRBV5-1 and TRBJ1-3 provide the parts outside the CDR3, is KAGVTQTPRYLIKTRGQQVTLSCSPISGHRSVSWYQQTPGQGLQFLFEYFSETQRNKGNFPGRFSGRQFSNSRSEMNVSTLELGDSALYLCASSPRTAVGNTIYFGEGSWLTVV.

The chain has TRBV6-5 and TRBJ2-1; a weak D match, TRBD1 (5 bases). Between the trimmed V and J ends, which lost 4 bases and 10 bases, there was a span of 17 bases. CDR3 length: 14 amino acids. Germline CDR1 is MNHEY and CDR2 is SVGAGI. The CDR3 is CASSSPGKLGEQFF. As DNA, the CDR3 is TGTGCCAGCAGTTCCCCAGGGAAACTTGGCGAGCAGTTCTTC.

This clone was seen once. The chain links TRBV5-1 to TRBJ1-3; 7 positions match TRBD1. Trimming took 3 bases from V and 0 from J; bases not matched to a gene: 3. The germline CDR1 and CDR2 sequences are SGHRS and YFSETQ. This CDR3 has 15 amino acids. The CDR3 is CASSSTGNSGNTIYF. The CDR3 DNA is TGCGCCAGCAGCTCGACAGGGAACTCTGGAAACACCATATATTTT.

CDR3 residues: CASSVDRGQSEAFF. CDR3 nucleotides: TGTGCCAGCAGTGTGGACAGGGGGCAATCTGAAGCTTTCTTT. This sequence joins TRBV2 and TRBJ1-1; 11 bases are shared with TRBD1. The V segment lost 4 bases and the J segment 6 bases; nucleotides outside the gene matches: 4. Per germline, CDR1 SNHLY and CDR2 FYNNEI. The CDR3 contains 14 residues.

The V and J genes are TRBV28 and TRBJ2-1; 7 nucleotides align to TRBD2. The CDR3 covers 14 residues. Germline CDR1 and CDR2: MDHEN and SYDVKM. V lost 8 bases, J lost 7 bases, and 11 bases stayed unmatched. The CDR3 DNA is TGTGCCAGCCGCCCTTTCCGGGGGGAAAATGAGCAGTTCTTC. Residues: CASRPFRGENEQFF.

A few counts support this clone. This chain connects TRBV4-2 to TRBJ2-7, with D perhaps matching TRBD2 (5 bases). Germline V lookup: CDR1 LGHNA, CDR2 YNFKEQ. V was cut by 6 bases and J by 6 bases, with 9 bases left in between. The CDR3 length is 11 residues. CDR3 DNA sequence: TGTGCCAGCAGAGAGGGCGGCGAGCAGTACTTC. It yields the protein CASREGGEQYF.

This clone was seen a handful of times. The chain uses TRBV5-4 and TRBJ1-3, with D uncertain. The V end lost 7 bases, the J end lost 4 bases, and 12 bases lay between the germline ends. This CDR3 is built from 13 residues. Germline V gives CDR1 SGHNT, CDR2 YYREEE (reference sequence). The CDR3 is CASGPGSGNTIYF. The CDR3, as DNA: TGTGCCAGCGGCCCAGGTTCCGGAAACACCATATATTTT.

This clone was detected once. J is TRBJ2-3 and V is TRBV7-9; 9 positions agree with TRBD2. J lost 0 bases, V lost 3 bases, and 4 bases had no gene match. Germline loops: CDR1 SEHNR, CDR2 FQNEAQ (reference sequence). This CDR3 comprises 16 residues. The CDR3 spells CASSFRRGGSTDTQYF. Here the CDR3 DNA reads TGTGCCAGCAGCTTTAGGCGGGGGGGCAGCACAGATACGCAGTATTTT.

The chain is built from TRBV5-6 and TRBJ2-2, with TRBD2 matching over 13 bases. V shed 0 bases, J shed 5 bases, and the junction held 1 base outside the gene matches. This CDR3 has 16 amino acids. Per the germline V gene, CDR1 is SGHDT and CDR2 is YYEEEE. In DNA form, the CDR3 reads TGTGCCAGCAGCTTGGGACTAGCGGGGGGAACCGGGGAGCTGTTTTTT. This translates into CASSLGLAGGTGELFF.

The genes are TRBV11-3 and TRBJ2-7; 8 nucleotides match TRBD1. V dropped 5 bases and J dropped 7; count of bases not matched to a gene: 16. The CDR3 loop spans 16 amino acids. Germline V gives CDR1 SGHNT, CDR2 YENEEA. The CDR3 reads CASSLESLQGAREQYF. The CDR3, as DNA: TGTGCCAGCAGCCTCGAATCACTGCAGGGGGCGAGGGAGCAGTACTTC.

This clone was picked up one time. The chain employs TRBV11-2 and TRBJ1-5, with 9 bases aligning to TRBD1. The CDR3 totals 17 residues. The ends lost 1 base at V and 0 bases at J; junction bases unmatched: 4. The germline V gene has CDR1 SGHAT and CDR2 FQNNGV. The CDR3 sequence: CASSLVTGGYSNQPQHF. The CDR3 DNA reads as TGTGCCAGCAGCTTAGTTACAGGGGGCTATAGCAATCAGCCCCAGCATTTT.

Concerning this clone: This specimen includes other DNA sequences encoding the same CDR3. The rearrangement links TRBV28 to TRBJ2-7, with a weak D call TRBD1 (5 bases). V lost 4 bases to trimming and J lost 3 bases, with 13 bases between them. The CDR3 consists of 14 residues. The germline gives CDR1 MDHEN, CDR2 SYDVKM. The CDR3 DNA is TGTGCCAGCAGTTCCCCAACCAGGGTCTACGAGCAGTACTTC. This codes for CASSSPTRVYEQYF.

The V gene is TRBV19, the J gene TRBJ2-3, with 9 positions matching TRBD2. Judging by the DNA end, TRBJ2-1 fits better; the J call may be wrong. The CDR3 is made up of 17 amino acids. Germline loops: CDR1 LNHDA, CDR2 SQIVND (reference sequence). Here the CDR3 reads CASSIQGGGGVYNEQFF. The DNA of the CDR3 is TGTGCCAGTAGTATTCAGGGCGGCGGGGGGGTTTACAATGAGCAGTTCTTC.